A selection of T cell receptor beta chains follows, all from one sample in a study of cytomegalovirus exposure and HLA in healthy donors. Only in-frame clones appear in the TCRdb table, and some are missing; sequencing was by immunoSEQ multiplex PCR. The sample includes approximately 170,000 clones, over 80% seen only once; the top ten take approximately 4.1%. The sample taken for sequencing was PBMCs. These receptors were taken from a woman aged 45-59 years in good health and CMV-seropositive. Each CDR3 is given with its conserved first and last residue. D genes are given only for firm matches. A clone size is listed for some rows: how often the clone was seen (once, few, many), or a class if it is expanded.

j_call | d_call | v_call | clone_size | cdr3_nt | cdr3_aa
TRBJ2-3 | . | TRBV7-9 | . | TGTGCCAGCAGCTTGACCGTAGCGGCGTCAGATACGCAGTATTTT | CASSLTVAASDTQYF
TRBJ1-5 | . | TRBV9 | . | TGTGCCAGCAGCGTAGATTACAGGTCAAATCAGCCCCAGCATTTT | CASSVDYRSNQPQHF
TRBJ2-5 | TRBD2 | TRBV15 | . | TGTGCCACCAGCTTCGGACTAGAGAAACAAGAGACCCAGTACTTC | CATSFGLEKQETQYF
TRBJ1-1 | TRBD1 | TRBV7-9 | . | TGTGCCAGCAGCTGGACCGGGACAGAGAACACTGAAGCTTTCTTT | CASSWTGTENTEAFF
TRBJ1-1 | TRBD1 | TRBV19 | few | TGTGCCAGTAGTAACGGCGGCAGGGGGACGAACACTGAAGCTTTCTTT | CASSNGGRGTNTEAFF
TRBJ1-1 | . | TRBV10-3 | . | TGTGCCATCAGGCCAAAGGGGTACACTGAAGCTTTCTTT | CAIRPKGYTEAFF
TRBJ2-5 | . | TRBV9 | few | TGTGCCAGCAGCGTAGGTGCCAGCGATACCCAAGAGACCCAGTACTTC | CASSVGASDTQETQYF
TRBJ2-7 | . | TRBV2 | . | TGTGCCAGCAGCGGGGGGCAAAGTTACGAGCAGTACTTC | CASSGGQSYEQYF
TRBJ1-2 | . | TRBV4-2 | once | TGTGCCAGCAGCCAAGATGAAGCGCGGGCGGGCCAGACCGGCTATGGCTACACCTTC | CASSQDEARAGQTGYGYTF
TRBJ1-4 | . | TRBV7-2 | . | TGCGCCAGCAGCCAAGAATGGCGAGGGCCCTATGAAAAACTGTTTTTT | CASSQEWRGPYEKLFF
TRBJ2-3 | TRBD2 | TRBV6-1 | . | TGTGCCAGCAGTGACACAAGCGGGAGGGCCAAGGATACGCAGTATTTT | CASSDTSGRAKDTQYF
TRBJ1-2 | . | TRBV14 | . | TGTGCCAGCAGCCAAGGTGGGGCAGGCGTGAACTATGGCTACACCTTC | CASSQGGAGVNYGYTF
TRBJ2-1 | TRBD2 | TRBV4-3 | few | TGCGCCAGCAGCCAAGAATACGTCGGGGGGGTCTTATATGAGCAGTTCTTC | CASSQEYVGGVLYEQFF
TRBJ1-2 | . | TRBV19 | . | TGTGCCAGTAGTATCGACATTAACTATGGCTACACCTTC | CASSIDINYGYTF
TRBJ1-2 | . | TRBV30 | . | TGTGCCTGGAGCGGGGGGAGCGGCTACACCTTC | CAWSGGSGYTF
TRBJ2-7 | TRBD2 | TRBV5-8 | . | TGTGCCAGCAGCGCGATCACTAGCGGGGGCTCCTCCGAGCAGTACTTC | CASSAITSGGSSEQYF
TRBJ1-6 | . | TRBV7-8 | . | TGTGCCAGCAGCTTAGTCGGAGGGCCCGGCGGGCCCCTCCACTTT | CASSLVGGPGGPLHF
TRBJ1-1 | . | TRBV5-1 | . | TGCGCCAGCAGTTTTATGAACATGAACACTGAAGCTTTCTTT | CASSFMNMNTEAFF
TRBJ1-2 | TRBD1 | TRBV30 | . | TGTGCCTGGAGGCAGAGGGGGCTAGGCGACTATGGCTACACCTTC | CAWRQRGLGDYGYTF
TRBJ1-1 | . | TRBV19 | . | TGTGCCAGTAGTGAGGGGGTGATGAACACTGAAGCTTTCTTT | CASSEGVMNTEAFF
TRBJ1-1 | . | TRBV2 | few | TGTGCCCTCCGGGGGAACACTGAAGCTTTCTTT | CALRGNTEAFF
TRBJ2-2 | . | TRBV4-2 | . | TGTGCCAGCAGCCCTCATGGAGACACCGGGGAGCTGTTTTTT | CASSPHGDTGELFF
TRBJ1-2 | . | TRBV7-2 | . | TGTGCCAGCAGCTTAGTGTTTCCTGACGGGGGGTATGGCTACACCTTC | CASSLVFPDGGYGYTF
TRBJ1-6 | . | TRBV9 | . | TGTGCCAGCAGCGTAGCTAAGAGGGCGGATTCACCCCTCCACTTT | CASSVAKRADSPLHF
TRBJ2-1 | TRBD2 | TRBV2 | . | TGTGCCAGCAGGAAGCTAGCGGGGGGCTACAATGAGCAGTTCTTC | CASRKLAGGYNEQFF
TRBJ2-2 | . | TRBV27 | . | TGTGCCAGCAGTTTATCCAGGACCGGGGAGCTGTTTTTT | CASSLSRTGELFF
TRBJ1-2 | . | TRBV4-1 | . | TGCGCCAGCAGCCAAGATTTTCTAGGCTATGGCTACACCTTC | CASSQDFLGYGYTF
TRBJ1-4 | TRBD1 | TRBV19 | . | TGTGCCAGTAGTATGACAGGGGGCGATGAAAAACTGTTTTTT | CASSMTGGDEKLFF
TRBJ2-7 | TRBD2 | TRBV15 | . | TGTGCCACCAGCACGGGACTAGCGGGGCCCTACGAGCAGTACTTC | CATSTGLAGPYEQYF
TRBJ2-1 | . | TRBV28 | . | TGTGCCAGCAGTTTCGGACTGATCGACAATGAGCAGTTCTTC | CASSFGLIDNEQFF
TRBJ2-3 | TRBD2 | TRBV6-1 | . | TGTGCCAGCAGGGGGGGGGAGTCTAGCGGGGGGCAGTATTTT | CASRGGESSGGQYF
TRBJ2-5 | TRBD2 | TRBV5-1 | . | TGCGCCAGCAGACTGGGACTAGCGGGAGTTGAGACCCAGTACTTC | CASRLGLAGVETQYF
TRBJ1-3 | . | TRBV11-1 | . | TGTGCCAGCAGCCCTACGAGGTCTGGAAACACCATATATTTT | CASSPTRSGNTIYF
TRBJ2-5 | . | TRBV10-3 | . | TGTGCCATCAGTGAGAGAGTAGCGGACGAAGAGACCCAGTACTTC | CAISERVADEETQYF
TRBJ1-1 | TRBD1 | TRBV7-9 | . | TGTGCCAGCAGTCAGAGACAGGGAGAGGGGACTGAAGCTTTCTTT | CASSQRQGEGTEAFF
TRBJ2-1 | . | TRBV1 | . | TGCACCAGCAGCCAAGATAGGATTGGACTAGCCCGTCTTCCCTACAATGAGCAGTTCTTC | CTSSQDRIGLARLPYNEQFF
TRBJ1-3 | TRBD1 | TRBV5-1 | . | TGCGCCAGCAGCTTTGGAGACAGGGCACCATCTGGAAACACCATATATTTT | CASSFGDRAPSGNTIYF
TRBJ2-7 | . | TRBV4-2 | . | TGTGCCAGCAGCCAAGAGTTCAGGTCTCAATCCTACGAGCAGTACTTC | CASSQEFRSQSYEQYF
TRBJ1-4 | TRBD1 | TRBV7-9 | few | TGTGCCAGCAGCCCGGGACAGAGAAATGAAAAACTGTTTTTT | CASSPGQRNEKLFF
TRBJ1-5 | TRBD1 | TRBV18 | once | TGTGCCAGCTCACCCAAGGGGGCTTCCAATCAGCCCCAGCATTTT | CASSPKGASNQPQHF
TRBJ2-7 | TRBD1 | TRBV6-6 | . | TGTGCCAGCAGTTACGGGACAGGGTACGAGCAGTACTTC | CASSYGTGYEQYF
TRBJ2-2 | TRBD2 | TRBV7-3 | . | TGTGCCAGCAGCTTAATCAGCGGGGGGGCAGGCGGGGAGCTGTTTTTT | CASSLISGGAGGELFF
TRBJ1-1 | . | TRBV4-3 | once | TGCGCCAGCAGCCAAGATGTGCCAGGGGTGACTGAAGCTTTCTTT | CASSQDVPGVTEAFF
TRBJ1-2 | TRBD1 | TRBV19 | . | TGTGCCAGTACCCGGACGGGACAGGGGGGCGGCTACACCTTC | CASTRTGQGGGYTF
TRBJ1-1 | TRBD1 | TRBV19 | . | TGTGCCAGTAGTAGGGGTCCCGGGACAGTTCTGAACACTGAAGCTTTCTTT | CASSRGPGTVLNTEAFF
TRBJ1-1 | . | TRBV7-8 | few | TGTGCCAGCAGCGCCGGTCGGAACACTGAAGCTTTCTTT | CASSAGRNTEAFF
TRBJ1-2 | . | TRBV29-1 | . | TGCAGCGAGTTCCAGGGAGGTCATGGCTACACCTTC | CSEFQGGHGYTF
TRBJ2-3 | . | TRBV7-2 | few | TGTGCCAGCAGCTTAGCAGGGGGAGATACGCAGTATTTT | CASSLAGGDTQYF
TRBJ1-1 | . | TRBV5-4 | . | TGTGCCAGCACCCCATCTAAAGGGAGGAACACTGAAGCTTTCTTT | CASTPSKGRNTEAFF
TRBJ1-1 | . | TRBV7-3 | . | TGTGCCAGCAGCTTAACGGTTGGCCAAGACACTGAAGCTTTCTTT | CASSLTVGQDTEAFF
TRBJ1-5 | . | TRBV19 | . | TGTGCCAGTATTAAACGGGAGCTTAGCAATCAGCCCCAGCATTTT | CASIKRELSNQPQHF
TRBJ2-7 | TRBD2 | TRBV7-2 | . | TGTGCCAGCAGCCCGCCGGCTAGCGGCTCCTACGAGCAGTACTTC | CASSPPASGSYEQYF
TRBJ1-2 | TRBD1 | TRBV19 | . | TGTGCCAGTAGTAGCGGACAGGGTATCGGTGGCTACACCTTC | CASSSGQGIGGYTF